The 14 T cell receptor beta chains below all came from one sample that was sequenced in a study of post-analysis software for immune sequencing data. Findings and caveats of the study: When patients were compared with controls, about five TRBV segments were more frequent, TRBV5-6, TRBV5-1 and TRBV20-1 among them.

Prepared TCR beta cDNA libraries contained unique molecular identifiers. MiXCR, run by TCRdb on the PCR reads, gives a single entry per CDR3 protein. The sample shows almost 700,000 distinct CDR3 sequences, roughly three fifths of them seen only once. For these receptors, no antigen is known. Sequencing input: blood. The source of these receptors is a girl aged 2-10 years with multiple sclerosis.

The V call is TRBV7-9, the J call TRBJ2-5; D possibly matches TRBD1 or TRBD2 (6 bases each). In germline, CDR1 is SEHNR, CDR2 FQNEAQ (reference sequence). The V and J ends lost 0 bases and 1 base respectively, with 9 bases between them. The CDR3 extends over 15 amino acids. The CDR3 DNA is TGTGCCAGCAGCTTAGCCCCGGGGGCCCAAGAGACCCAGTACTTC. It is translated as CASSLAPGAQETQYF.

The rearrangement uses TRBV7-9 and TRBJ2-3, with 9 bases identical to TRBD2. The length of the CDR3 is 17 residues. Germline CDR1 and CDR2: SEHNR and FQNEAQ (reference sequence). The V segment lost 2 bases and the J segment 0 bases; nucleotides outside the gene matches: 6. CDR3 region: CASSLLAGASSTDTQYF. CDR3 coding DNA: TGTGCCAGCAGCTTATTAGCGGGAGCATCGAGCACAGATACGCAGTATTTT.

The chain recombines TRBV29-1 with TRBJ2-3; no clear D gene. The V gene's germline CDR1 is SQVTM and CDR2 ANQGSEA. The CDR3 spans 16 residues. V lost 4 bases to trimming and J lost 2 bases, with 19 bases between them. In nucleotides, the CDR3 is TGCAGCGTTGGGGTCCTCTCGGCTTCTGACACAGATACGCAGTATTTT. Protein sequence: CSVGVLSASDTDTQYF.

This sequence joins TRBV9 and TRBJ2-5; TRBD1 or TRBD2 may be the D gene (5 bases each). The CDR3 sequence is 15 residues long. Trimming cost V 7 bases and J 4 bases, with 20 bases left between them. CDR1 is SGDLS and CDR2 is YYNGEE in the germline V gene. The CDR3 region has the DNA TGTGCCAGCGGGGGAGTGGGGAATCTAGGAGAGACCCAGTACTTC. Amino acid sequence: CASGGVGNLGETQYF. Supplemented by reference TRBV9 and TRBJ2-5, the full variable domain reads DSGVTQTPKHLITATGQRVTLRCSPRSGDLSVYWYQQSLDQGLQFLIQYYNGEERAKGNILERFSAQQFPDLHSELNLSSLELGDSALYFCASGGVGNLGETQYFGPGTRLLVL.

The CDR3 DNA is TGTGCCAGCAGCCAAGATCCGGGACAGAACTACAATGAGCAGTTCTTC. As protein: CASSQDPGQNYNEQFF. The gene calls are TRBV3-1 and TRBJ2-1; 7 bases are shared with TRBD1. Germline CDR1 and CDR2: LGHDT and YNNKEL (reference sequence). The ends lost 0 bases at V and 3 bases at J; junction bases unmatched: 5. The CDR3 totals 16 residues.

The genes are TRBV4-1 and TRBJ1-2; 8 nucleotides agree with TRBD1. The CDR3 runs to 15 residues. Germline trimming cut 2 bases from V and 4 bases from J; bases unmatched to any gene: 6. The germline CDR1 and CDR2 sequences are MGHRA and YSYEKL. The CDR3 spells CASSQNFGTGYGYTF. Here the CDR3 DNA reads TGCGCCAGCAGCCAAAACTTCGGGACAGGCTATGGCTACACCTTC.

With respect to this clonotype: The CDR3 ends on some other residue instead of the conserved phenylalanine or tryptophan, so this is likely a read error. The V gene is TRBV10-1, the J gene TRBJ2-5; D remains ambiguous. V was cut by 5 bases and J by 4 bases, with 5 bases left in between. From germline, CDR1 is WNHNN and CDR2 SYGVQD (reference sequence). The length of the CDR3 is 11 residues. CDR3 region: CASSRRETQYC. The CDR3 coding sequence is TGCGCCAGCAGTCGGAGAGAGACCCAGTACTGC.

The chain is built from TRBV6-1 and TRBJ2-7; D not resolved. From germline, CDR1 is MNHNS and CDR2 SASEGT. V dropped 6 bases and J dropped 4 bases, with 13 bases sitting between them. The CDR3 loop spans 13 amino acids. The CDR3 DNA sequence: TGTGCCAGCAGCCGCCCGGAAACTTACGAGCAGTACTTC. Translated, it gives CASSRPETYEQYF.

This clonotype was seen more than once but under ten times. The rearrangement uses TRBV20-1 and TRBJ2-3; the D gene is possibly TRBD2 (6 bases). Per the germline V gene, CDR1 is DFQATT and CDR2 is SNEGSKA (reference sequence). With 3 bases removed from V and 0 bases from J, the gap between germline ends came to 10 bases. The CDR3 has 14 residues. The CDR3 region is CSARASVSTDTQYF. CDR3 DNA sequence: TGCAGTGCTAGGGCTAGCGTTAGCACAGATACGCAGTATTTT.

V usage is TRBV6-5 and J usage is TRBJ1-2; D may be TRBD1 (5 bases). Germline V CDR1 and CDR2: MNHEY, SVGAGI. The CDR3 consists of 14 residues. V lost 7 bases, J lost 2 bases, and 14 bases lay in between. The DNA for the CDR3 is TGTGCCAGCACCTCCGGGACGGCAAACTATGGCTACACCTTC. Protein sequence: CASTSGTANYGYTF.

This clonotype was picked up one time. The chain couples TRBV24-1 to TRBJ2-3; 8 nucleotides match TRBD1. Germline CDR1 is KGHDR and CDR2 is SFDVKD. The junction had 7 bases not matched to a gene; V was cut back by 4 bases and J by 8 bases. This CDR3 is 14 amino acids long. The CDR3 nucleotides are TGTGCCACCAGTGAGCGACAGGGGTGGGCTACGCAGTATTTT. It encodes CATSERQGWATQYF.

The rearrangement joins TRBV10-3 to TRBJ1-2; D gene uncertain. The CDR3 runs 14 residues. Germline V lookup: CDR1 ENHRY, CDR2 SYGVKD. Trimming took 3 bases from V and 3 from J, leaving 11 bases between them. CDR3 DNA sequence: TGTGCCATCAGTGATAAGGGTAGGGACTATGGCTACACCTTC. Translation: CAISDKGRDYGYTF.

This clonotype was found a few times. V usage is TRBV5-1 and J usage is TRBJ2-7; possible D gene TRBD2, 6 bases. The CDR3 runs 14 residues. Germline CDR1 is SGHRS and CDR2 is YFSETQ. Trimming removed 7 bases from V and 4 bases from J, with 18 bases in between. The CDR3 sequence is CASGTGTSYYEQYF. Written as DNA, the CDR3 is TGCGCCAGCGGAACCGGGACTTCCTATTACGAGCAGTACTTC.

The gene calls are TRBV6-5 and TRBJ1-2; TRBD1 agrees at 8 bases. The CDR3 contains 17 residues. Trimming removed 0 bases from V and 7 bases from J; junction bases left unmatched: 13. Per germline, CDR1 MNHEY and CDR2 SVGAGI. The CDR3 sequence is CASSYSMISGQGSGYTF. The CDR3 nucleotides read TGTGCCAGCAGTTACTCGATGATATCAGGACAGGGTTCTGGCTACACCTTC.